This entry lists 32 T cell receptor beta chains sequenced from one sample in a study of early T cells in non-severe SARS-CoV-2 infection. TCRdb re-analysed the 5' RACE reads in MiXCR, keeping a single row per CDR3 protein. The sample records about 63,000 distinct CDR3 sequences, approximately 13% being singletons. Input material: whole blood. These receptors all come from an adult who was a healthcare worker with PCR-confirmed SARS-CoV-2 infection or an uninfected control (not recorded which).

This clonotype was observed at least ten times. The chain uses TRBV27 and TRBJ2-3; D gene uncertain. The CDR3 sequence is 16 residues long. V gave up 0 bases and J gave up 7 bases, with 17 bases separating them. Germline CDR1 and CDR2: MNHEY and SMNVEV (reference sequence). The CDR3 here is CASSLSGFRTRNTQYF. The CDR3 nucleotides are TGTGCCAGCAGTTTATCGGGGTTCCGTACAAGGAATACGCAGTATTTT.

The gene calls are TRBV20-1 and TRBJ2-7, with 11 positions matching TRBD2. This CDR3 comprises 15 residues. Germline V gene data show CDR1 as DFQATT and CDR2 as SNEGSKA (reference sequence). V lost 0 bases and J lost 4; bases outside the gene matches: 5. In nucleotides, the CDR3 is TGCAGTGCTAGAGACCTAGCGGGGGGACTATACGAGCAGTACTTC. It translates to CSARDLAGGLYEQYF.

This clonotype was observed at least ten times. This chain links TRBV10-3 with TRBJ1-2, with 8 positions matching TRBD1. Germline values: CDR1 ENHRY, CDR2 SYGVKD. Trimming at V came to 2 bases and at J to 3 bases, leaving 2 bases not matched to a gene. The CDR3 runs to 14 residues. The CDR3 sequence is CAISEGTGDYGYTF. The DNA for the CDR3 is TGTGCCATCAGTGAGGGGACAGGAGACTATGGCTACACCTTC.

This clonotype was seen a few times. This chain uses TRBV11-1 with TRBJ2-7; 9 nucleotides align to TRBD1. This CDR3 is built from 13 residues. V was clipped by 7 bases and J by 2 bases; unmatched bases: 3. CDR1 SGHAT and CDR2 FQDESV come from the germline V gene (reference sequence). The CDR3 loop reads CASKRTGAYEQYF. The CDR3 DNA reads TGTGCCAGCAAACGGACAGGGGCCTACGAGCAGTACTTC. Complete variable domain (other parts from reference TRBV11-1 and TRBJ2-7): EAEVAQSPRYKITEKSQAVAFWCDPISGHATLYWYRQILGQGPELLVQFQDESVVDDSQLPKDRFSAERLKGVDSTLKIQPAELGDSAMYLCASKRTGAYEQYFGPGTRLTVT.

This clonotype was observed many times. The V gene is TRBV28, the J gene TRBJ2-5; 10 bases agree with TRBD2. Germline lookup yields CDR1 MDHEN and CDR2 SYDVKM. The CDR3 spans 15 residues. The V and J ends lost 2 bases and 1 base, in that order; junction bases with no gene match: 1. This CDR3 reads CASSLPSGGQETQYF. CDR3 sequence (DNA): TGTGCCAGCAGTTTACCTAGCGGGGGCCAAGAGACCCAGTACTTC.

The chain combines TRBV12-3 or TRBV12-4 with TRBJ2-1; TRBD2 agrees at 12 bases. The CDR3 is 14 residues long. The junction had 6 bases not matched to a gene; V was cut back by 6 bases and J by 9 bases. CDR3 sequence: CASRNLAGGFEQFF. Written as DNA, the CDR3 is TGTGCCAGCAGGAATCTAGCGGGGGGGTTTGAGCAGTTCTTC.

The chain links TRBV12-3 or TRBV12-4 to TRBJ2-1, with D tentatively TRBD1 or TRBD2 (5 bases each). The CDR3 contains 15 residues. V lost 6 bases, J lost 6 bases, and 18 bases lay in between. CDR3 in DNA: TGTGCCAGCAGCACCGGGACCGCTGAGGTCAATGAGCAGTTCTTC. Its protein product is CASSTGTAEVNEQFF.

This clonotype was detected a few times. A much larger clone differs from this one at a single base, so this may be a read error. The chain carries TRBV12-3 or TRBV12-4 and TRBJ2-3; D remains unclear. This CDR3 is 11 amino acids long. V lost 6 bases and J lost 1, with 2 bases in between. Written as DNA, the CDR3 is TGTGCCAGCAGCCGCACAGATACGCAGTATTTT. Translating it yields CASSRTDTQYF.

In this sample, this clonotype turned up many times. The rearrangement joins TRBV7-2 to TRBJ2-3, with TRBD1 identical over 10 bases. The V segment lost 4 bases and the J segment 4 bases; nucleotides outside the gene matches: 8. The CDR3 extends over 16 amino acids. Looked up from germline, CDR1 is SGHTA and CDR2 is FQGNSA. The CDR3 reads CASSSPGTGVADTQYF. DNA for the CDR3: TGTGCCAGCAGCTCCCCCGGGACAGGGGTAGCAGATACGCAGTATTTT.

V usage is TRBV6-5 and J usage is TRBJ2-7; 7 nucleotides agree with TRBD1. Germline V lookup: CDR1 MNHEY, CDR2 SVGAGI. The CDR3 has 14 amino acids. Trimming took 6 bases from V and 1 from J; bases not matched to a gene: 6. CDR3 amino acids: CASSLTGPSYEQYF. The CDR3, as DNA: TGTGCCAGCAGCCTGACAGGGCCTTCCTACGAGCAGTACTTC.

V usage is TRBV7-2 and J usage is TRBJ1-1; D is undetermined. The germline V gene encodes CDR1 SGHTA and CDR2 FQGNSA. The CDR3 is made up of 15 amino acids. V was shortened by 0 bases and J by 4 bases, with 12 bases between the two germline ends. Written as DNA, the CDR3 is TGTGCCAGCAGCTTAGCTGCGACGGCTAGCACTGAAGCTTTCTTT. Translation gives CASSLAATASTEAFF.

This rearrangement joins TRBV10-3 to TRBJ1-5; 7 bases agree with TRBD1. From germline, CDR1 is ENHRY and CDR2 SYGVKD. The J segment lost 5 bases and the V segment lost 0 bases, leaving 4 bases of the junction unmatched. The CDR3 extends over 15 amino acids. Here the CDR3 DNA reads TGTGCCATCAGTGAGTCAGGGGGCTCGGATCAGCCCCAGCATTTT. Translating gives CAISESGGSDQPQHF.

This clonotype came up many times. The chain couples TRBV4-1 to TRBJ2-5; D is uncertain. The CDR3 is 13 residues long. Germline CDR1 and CDR2: MGHRA and YSYEKL. The germline V and J ends were trimmed by 8 bases and 4 bases, with 14 bases remaining between them. Written as DNA, the CDR3 is TGCGCCAGCGGTCCAAGATTTGGAGAGACCCAGTACTTC. Protein: CASGPRFGETQYF.

In this sample, this clonotype turned up many times. The V call is TRBV6-4, the J call TRBJ2-1; TRBD2 matches 8 bases. V was pared by 6 bases and J by 4 bases, with 2 bases of the junction left unmatched. From germline, CDR1 is MRHNA and CDR2 SNTAGT. The CDR3 is 13 residues long. Here the CDR3 DNA reads TGTGCCAGCAGCGGGGGGGAATACAATGAGCAGTTCTTC. Translation: CASSGGEYNEQFF.

This clonotype showed up many times. The chain combines TRBV10-3 with TRBJ1-2; D remains unclear. The length of the CDR3 is 15 residues. Germline V gives CDR1 ENHRY, CDR2 SYGVKD. Trimming left V 4 bases short and J 0 bases short, with 12 bases between. CDR3 in amino acids: CAISGLSVANYGYTF. CDR3 DNA sequence: TGTGCCATCAGTGGACTCAGTGTGGCTAACTATGGCTACACCTTC.

This clonotype was counted many times. The rearrangement uses TRBV29-1 and TRBJ1-2; no definite D call. Trimming stripped 0 bases from V and 3 bases from J, with 8 bases between. The germline gives CDR1 SQVTM, CDR2 ANQGSEA. The CDR3 consists of 13 residues. This chain's CDR3 is CSVEEYGHYGYTF. CDR3 bases: TGCAGCGTTGAAGAGTACGGCCACTATGGCTACACCTTC.

The sample holds a few counts of this clonotype. The chain is built from TRBV10-3 and TRBJ2-7, with TRBD1 matching over 9 bases. Germline V CDR1 and CDR2: ENHRY, SYGVKD. This CDR3 is 15 amino acids long. V dropped 1 base and J dropped 1; count of bases not matched to a gene: 2. CDR3 nucleotides: TGTGCCATCAGTGAGTTTGGGACAGGGTCCTACGAGCAGTACTTC. Its protein is CAISEFGTGSYEQYF.

V is TRBV9 and J is TRBJ2-7; D is ambiguous. This CDR3 spans 13 amino acids. Germline assignment: CDR1 SGDLS and CDR2 YYNGEE. Trimming cost V 4 bases and J 9 bases, with 17 bases left between them. CDR3 DNA sequence: TGTGCCAGCAGCCCAAGCCCCACCCAGGCGCAGTACTTC. Amino acids: CASSPSPTQAQYF.

The chain has TRBV2 and TRBJ1-1; D remains ambiguous. The CDR3 spans 11 residues. V was trimmed by 3 bases and J by 10 bases, leaving 9 bases between them. CDR1 SNHLY and CDR2 FYNNEI come from the germline V gene. The CDR3 DNA follows: TGTGCCAGCAGTGAGATGTTGCGAGCTTTCTTT. Residues: CASSEMLRAFF.

This clonotype was counted many times. The chain has TRBV7-9 and TRBJ2-7; a possible D gene is TRBD2 (5 bases). Germline V gene data show CDR1 as SEHNR and CDR2 as FQNEAQ (reference sequence). Trimming removed 5 bases at V and 0 bases at J, with 14 bases between. The CDR3 is 15 residues long. CDR3 region: CASSQFSGSSYEQYF. DNA of the CDR3: TGTGCCAGCAGCCAATTTTCGGGGAGCTCCTACGAGCAGTACTTC.

This clonotype has ten or more counts. The CDR3 DNA reads as TGTGCCAGCAGTTCAGGGTGGCATGAGCAGTTCTTC. As protein: CASSSGWHEQFF. This chain joins TRBV2 and TRBJ2-1; TRBD1 might be the D (5 bases). In germline, CDR1 is SNHLY, CDR2 FYNNEI. V was shortened by 5 bases and J by 8 bases, with 10 bases between the two germline ends. There are 12 residues in the CDR3.

There are a few counts of this clonotype. The rearrangement uses TRBV7-9 and TRBJ2-7; D not resolved. CDR1 is SEHNR and CDR2 is FQNEAQ in the germline V gene (reference sequence). The CDR3 is 11 amino acids. V was cut by 4 bases and J by 6 bases, with 7 bases left in between. The chain's CDR3 is CASSSSAEQYF. The CDR3 DNA reads TGTGCCAGCAGCTCCAGTGCCGAGCAGTACTTC.

In its sample, this clonotype was seen many times. The chain joins TRBV11-2 to TRBJ2-5, with no clear D. Trimming removed 4 bases from V and 0 bases from J, with 9 bases in between. Per germline, CDR1 SGHAT and CDR2 FQNNGV. The CDR3 length is 14 residues. DNA of the CDR3: TGTGCCAGCAGCTCTCCAGGCTACCAAGAGACCCAGTACTTC. Translating gives CASSSPGYQETQYF. The entire variable domain, with the rest obtained from reference TRBV11-2 and TRBJ2-5, is as follows: EAGVAQSPRYKIIEKRQSVAFWCNPISGHATLYWYQQILGQGPKLLIQFQNNGVVDDSQLPKDRFSAERLKGVDSTLKIQPAKLEDSAVYLCASSSPGYQETQYFGPGTRLLVL.

The chain joins TRBV20-1 to TRBJ1-4, with a possible D match to TRBD1 (5 bases). V lost 6 bases and J 0 bases, leaving 14 bases between the germline ends. The V gene's germline CDR1 is DFQATT and CDR2 SNEGSKA (reference sequence). The CDR3 consists of 15 residues. The CDR3 loop reads CSAYGGGATNEKLFF. The DNA for the CDR3 is TGCAGTGCCTACGGTGGGGGAGCAACTAATGAAAAACTGTTTTTT.

The sample holds a few counts of this clonotype. Here the CDR3 reads CSVDRGLDEQYF. Here the CDR3 DNA reads TGCAGCGTTGACAGGGGCCTGGACGAGCAGTACTTC. V is TRBV29-1 and J is TRBJ2-7, with D tentatively TRBD1 (6 bases). The V and J ends lost 3 bases and 5 bases respectively, with 11 bases between them. The CDR3 runs 12 residues. Germline V lookup: CDR1 SQVTM, CDR2 ANQGSEA.

This clonotype has just a few counts. CDR3: CASSARSTYEQYF. The CDR3 DNA is TGTGCCAGCAGCGCCCGATCAACCTACGAGCAGTACTTC. The gene calls are TRBV13 and TRBJ2-7; D unresolved. V gave up 5 bases and J gave up 2 bases, with 10 bases separating them. CDR1 is PRHDT and CDR2 is FYEKMQ in the germline V gene (reference sequence). This CDR3 is 13 amino acids long.

Only a few counts were recorded for this clonotype. The chain's CDR3 is CASSASSERFSETQYF. CDR3 DNA sequence: TGTGCCAGCAGCGCCTCTTCGGAGCGGTTTTCAGAGACCCAGTACTTC. The rearrangement uses TRBV6-2 or TRBV6-3 and TRBJ2-5; possible D gene TRBD2, 5 bases. The germline gives CDR1 MNHEY, CDR2 SVGEGT. V gave up 6 bases and J gave up 4 bases, with 21 bases separating them. This CDR3 spans 16 amino acids.

This clonotype appeared many times. The V gene is TRBV6-6, the J gene TRBJ1-5; 8 bases match TRBD1. This CDR3 has 16 residues. V was pared by 6 bases and J by 7 bases, with 14 bases of the junction left unmatched. CDR1 and CDR2 from the germline V gene are MNHNY and SVGAGI (reference sequence). The CDR3: CASSHGLDRGGQPQHF. The CDR3 nucleotides read TGTGCCAGCAGCCACGGACTCGACAGGGGAGGGCAGCCCCAGCATTTT.

In its sample, this clonotype was seen a few times. The chain joins TRBV24-1 to TRBJ2-1; 15 positions agree with TRBD2. V lost 2 bases and J lost 6; bases outside the gene matches: 10. CDR1 is KGHDR and CDR2 is SFDVKD in the germline V gene. This CDR3 has 19 residues. In DNA, the CDR3 is TGTGCCACCAGTGATTCCGGGACTAGCGGGGGGAGGTCCGTCAATGAGCAGTTCTTC. The encoded protein is CATSDSGTSGGRSVNEQFF.

This clonotype was observed many times. This chain connects TRBV6-5 to TRBJ2-1; D is unresolved. Trimming pared 3 bases from V and 0 bases from J, leaving 12 bases between. CDR3 length equals 16 residues. Germline V CDR1 and CDR2: MNHEY, SVGAGI. CDR3 DNA: TGTGCCAGCAGTTATGGGCCCCCCAGCTCCTACAATGAGCAGTTCTTC. Translation gives CASSYGPPSSYNEQFF.

This clonotype was observed at least ten times. The chain links TRBV10-2 to TRBJ1-1, with D possibly being TRBD1 (5 bases). The CDR3 runs 12 residues. V lost 8 bases, J lost 0 bases, and 7 bases lay in between. Germline CDR1 reads WSHSY; CDR2 reads SAAADI. CDR3 sequence: CASGALNTEAFF. As DNA, the CDR3 is TGCGCCAGCGGGGCTTTGAACACTGAAGCTTTCTTT.

This clonotype was counted a few times. V usage is TRBV4-1 and J usage is TRBJ1-5; 8 bases map to TRBD1. Per the germline V gene, CDR1 is MGHRA and CDR2 is YSYEKL. Trimming cost V 4 bases and J 3 bases; bases outside gene matches: 8. This CDR3 is built from 16 residues. DNA of the CDR3: TGCGCCAGCAGCCGAGATGGACAGGGAGACAATCAGCCCCAGCATTTT. Protein: CASSRDGQGDNQPQHF.